The 5 T cell receptor beta chains below were found in one sample sequenced in a study of blood T cell repertoires in COVID-19. The table came from immunoSEQ multiplex PCR; TCRdb's copy has only in-frame clones and leaves some out. The sample contains 200,000 to 250,000 clones, around 87% of which appear only once. Sequencing was performed on PBMCs or T cells enriched from blood (not recorded which). The receptors were gathered from a woman in her forties or fifties who had recovered from COVID-19.

The gene calls are TRBV25-1 and TRBJ2-2; weak D call: TRBD1 (6 bases). This CDR3 comprises 15 residues. V shed 7 bases and J shed 6 bases, with 18 bases lying between them. Germline assignment: CDR1 MGHDK and CDR2 SYGVNS. Here the CDR3 DNA reads TGTGCCAGCAATAAAGGGGCAGGGGCCCCCGGGGAGCTGTTTTTT. As protein: CASNKGAGAPGELFF.

This chain joins TRBV7-2 and TRBJ2-7, with a weak D call TRBD1 (6 bases). The CDR3 is 11 amino acids. Germline lookup yields CDR1 SGHTA and CDR2 FQGNSA. Trimming cost V 7 bases and J 5 bases, with 9 bases left between them. CDR3 sequence reads: CASTPGDEQYF. As DNA, the CDR3 is TGTGCCAGCACCCCAGGGGACGAGCAGTACTTC.

The sample holds a few counts of this clone. This chain's CDR3 is CASSPFAGATEKLFF. The CDR3 coding sequence is TGCGCCAGCAGTCCCTTCGCGGGGGCGACAGAAAAACTGTTTTTT. The rearrangement links TRBV5-1 to TRBJ1-4; D is perhaps TRBD1 (6 bases). Per the germline V gene, CDR1 is SGHRS and CDR2 is YFSETQ. The CDR3 length is 15 residues. V gave up 5 bases and J gave up 8 bases, with 19 bases separating them.

This clone showed up just once. Written as DNA, the CDR3 is TGTGCCAGCACCCGAGGCCAGCGGGAGTATAATGAGCAGTTCTTC. This translates into CASTRGQREYNEQFF. The gene calls are TRBV7-6 and TRBJ2-1; TRBD2 aligns across 8 bases. CDR3 length equals 15 residues. Germline V lookup: CDR1 SGHVS, CDR2 FNYEAQ. V shed 7 bases, J shed 7 bases, and the junction held 12 bases outside the gene matches.

The chain has TRBV7-9 and TRBJ2-1, with TRBD2 identical over 12 bases. Trimming took 0 bases from V and 7 from J; bases not matched to a gene: 7. This CDR3 region has 17 residues. Germline CDR1 is SEHNR and CDR2 is FQNEAQ (reference sequence). The CDR3 region has the DNA TGTGCCAGCAGCTTAGCGACTAGCGGGAGTATACGAAATGAGCAGTTCTTC. It yields the protein CASSLATSGSIRNEQFF.